Given below is one T cell receptor (beta chain) in context. The entry originates in a study of PD-L1 blockade in urothelial cancer. Study details: A median of roughly 150,000 T cells was found in the blood samples.

V was shortened by 7 bases and J by 3 bases, with 14 bases between the two germline ends. The CDR3 sequence is 14 residues long. Germline CDR1 is SNHLY and CDR2 is FYNNEI. Sequenced by immunoSEQ multiplex PCR; TCRdb stores in-frame clones only, minus some. The sample yields roughly 39,000 clones, around 89% seen once. The clonotype comes from a man aged 55-75 years with urothelial cancer. This chain uses TRBV2 with TRBJ2-3, with D tentatively TRBD2 (7 bases). Sequences were derived from PBMCs, sampled around atezolizumab (anti-PD-L1) treatment. The CDR3, as DNA: TGTGCCAGCAAGGGGGGGGGCCTAACAGATACGCAGTATTTT. Translating gives CASKGGGLTDTQYF.